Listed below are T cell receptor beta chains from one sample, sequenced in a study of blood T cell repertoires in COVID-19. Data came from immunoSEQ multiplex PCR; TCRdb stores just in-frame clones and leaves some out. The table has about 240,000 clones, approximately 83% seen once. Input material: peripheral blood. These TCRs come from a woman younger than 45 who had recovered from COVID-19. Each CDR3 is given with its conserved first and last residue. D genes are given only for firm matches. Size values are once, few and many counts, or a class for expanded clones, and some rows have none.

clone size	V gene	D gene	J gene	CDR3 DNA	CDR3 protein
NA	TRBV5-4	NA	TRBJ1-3	TGTGCCAGCTTAGACGCGGGGTCCGGAAACACCATATATTTT	CASLDAGSGNTIYF
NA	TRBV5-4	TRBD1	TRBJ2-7	TGTGCCAGCAGCTCTAAGACAGGGGGAGGCTACGAGCAGTACTTC	CASSSKTGGGYEQYF
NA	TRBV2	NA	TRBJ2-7	TGTGCCATCAGAGGGGACACCAACTCCTACGAGCAGTACTTC	CAIRGDTNSYEQYF
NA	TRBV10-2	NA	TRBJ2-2	TGCGCCAGCAGTGCCCGAGGCACGGTGGCCGGGGAGCTGTTTTTT	CASSARGTVAGELFF
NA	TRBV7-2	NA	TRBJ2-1	TGTGCCAGCAGCTCCCCTCGGAGGGAGCAGTTCTTC	CASSSPRREQFF
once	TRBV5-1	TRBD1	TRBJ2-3	TGCGCCAGCAGCTCTGGGACAGGCGGGCAAGATACGCAGTATTTT	CASSSGTGGQDTQYF
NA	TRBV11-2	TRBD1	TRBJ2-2	TGTGCCAGCAGCCAGGCCGGGACAGTCAACACCGGGGAGCTGTTTTTT	CASSQAGTVNTGELFF
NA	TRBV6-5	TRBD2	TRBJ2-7	TGTGCCAGCAACCAAGGGGCTAGCGGGCTCTACGAGCAGTACTTC	CASNQGASGLYEQYF
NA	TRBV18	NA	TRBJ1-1	TGTGCCAGCTCACCACTCAGGGCAGGGCCACTCCCCCATACGGTAGACACTGAAGCTTTCTTT	CASSPLRAGPLPHTVDTEAFF
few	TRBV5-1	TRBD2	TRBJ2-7	TGCGCCAGCAGCCCCCGGACTAGCGGGGAGGGCGAGCAGTACTTC	CASSPRTSGEGEQYF
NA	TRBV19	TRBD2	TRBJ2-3	TGTGCCAGTAGTATAGGTCTAGCGGGCACGAGCACAGATACGCAGTATTTT	CASSIGLAGTSTDTQYF
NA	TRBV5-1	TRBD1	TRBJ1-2	TGCGCCAGCAGCTTGGGTGGACAGGGCCCCTATGGCTACACCTTC	CASSLGGQGPYGYTF
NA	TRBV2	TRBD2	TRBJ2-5	TGTGCCAGCAGTTCCGGGACTAGCGGGGGAGCAGAGACCCAGTACTTC	CASSSGTSGGAETQYF
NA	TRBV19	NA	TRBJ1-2	TGTGCCACCATCCCCTCCGCAGGGCTTTATGGCTACACCTTC	CATIPSAGLYGYTF
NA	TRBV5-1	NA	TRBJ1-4	TGCGCCAGCAGCCCGGGGGATTTTAATGAAAAACTGTTTTTT	CASSPGDFNEKLFF
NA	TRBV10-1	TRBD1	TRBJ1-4	TGCGCCAGCAACCCGGACAGGGGGGATGAAAAACTGTTTTTT	CASNPDRGDEKLFF
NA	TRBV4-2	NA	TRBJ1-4	TGTGCCAGCAGCCAGGACAGAGCAACTAATGAAAAACTGTTTTTT	CASSQDRATNEKLFF
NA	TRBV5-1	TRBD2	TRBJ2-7	TGCGCCAGCAGGGTAGCGGGGCGCTCCTACGAGCAGTACTTC	CASRVAGRSYEQYF
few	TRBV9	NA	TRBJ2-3	TGTGCCAGCAGCGTAGCCACTGCCGGGACTTCGGATACGCAGTATTTT	CASSVATAGTSDTQYF
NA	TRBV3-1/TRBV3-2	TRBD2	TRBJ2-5	TGTGCCAGCAGCCCCCTTAGGGGCGGGGGGGTGGAGACCCAGTACTTC	CASSPLRGGGVETQYF
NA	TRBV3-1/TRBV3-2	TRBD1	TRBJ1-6	TGTGCCAGCAGCCATACCCCGGGACAGAATTCACCCCTCCACTTT	CASSHTPGQNSPLHF
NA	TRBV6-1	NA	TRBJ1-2	TGTGCCAGCAGTGAGTGGCTTAACTATGGCTACACCTTC	CASSEWLNYGYTF
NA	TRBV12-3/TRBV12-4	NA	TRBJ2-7	TGTGCCAGCAGTGTAACAGGGTCTGGGGAGCAGTACTTC	CASSVTGSGEQYF
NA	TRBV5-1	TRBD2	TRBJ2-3	TGCGCCAGCAGCCCGGGGACTAGCGGCCCCACAGATACGCAGTATTTT	CASSPGTSGPTDTQYF
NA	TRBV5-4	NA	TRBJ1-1	TGTGCCAGCAGCTTCCGTAACATGAACACTGAAGCTTTCTTT	CASSFRNMNTEAFF
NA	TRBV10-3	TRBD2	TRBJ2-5	TGTGCCATCAGTGAGTCGACTAGCGGGGGGGCTATCCAGTACTTC	CAISESTSGGAIQYF
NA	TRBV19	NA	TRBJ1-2	TGTGCCACCTCGCCACAGAGCTACACTTCTTATGGCTACACCTTC	CATSPQSYTSYGYTF
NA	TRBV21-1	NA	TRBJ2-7	TGTGCCAGCAGCAATGGGACAGGAGCCTCCTACGAGCAGTACTTC	CASSNGTGASYEQYF
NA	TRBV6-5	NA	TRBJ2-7	TGTGCCAGCACCCGACTAGAGAGCTACGAGCAGTACTTC	CASTRLESYEQYF
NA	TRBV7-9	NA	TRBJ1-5	TGTGCCAGCAGCTTAGGCGGCGGCAATCAGCCCCAGCATTTT	CASSLGGGNQPQHF
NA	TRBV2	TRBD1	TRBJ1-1	TGTGCCAGCAGTCCGGACAGGGCCCTCCCTGAAGCTTTCTTT	CASSPDRALPEAFF
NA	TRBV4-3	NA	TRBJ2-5	TGCGCCAGCAGCCAAAACTACGGGGGAACACAAGAGACCCAGTACTTC	CASSQNYGGTQETQYF
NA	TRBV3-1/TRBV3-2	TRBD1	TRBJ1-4	TGTGCCAGCAGCCAAGACGGGACAGAAAATGAAAAACTGTTTTTT	CASSQDGTENEKLFF
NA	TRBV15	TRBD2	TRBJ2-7	TGTGCCACCAGCGTCACTAGCGGGGGGGGAGGAGAGCAGTACTTC	CATSVTSGGGGEQYF
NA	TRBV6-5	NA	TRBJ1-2	TGTGCCAGCAGCCCCCGTGAGGGTGCTAACTATGGCTACACCTTC	CASSPREGANYGYTF
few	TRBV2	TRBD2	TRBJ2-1	TGTGCCAGCAGCATTAGGACTAGCGGGGTTTCTGAGCAGTTCTTC	CASSIRTSGVSEQFF
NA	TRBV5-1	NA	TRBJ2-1	TGCGCCAGCAGCTTGGAGGTACAGGGTAATGAGCAGTTCTTC	CASSLEVQGNEQFF
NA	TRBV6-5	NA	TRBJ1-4	TGTGCCAGCAGACTAATCGACAGCACCAATGAAAAACTGTTTTTT	CASRLIDSTNEKLFF
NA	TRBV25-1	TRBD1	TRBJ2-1	TGTGCCAGCAGTACAGGGACAGGGGACTGGAATGAGCAGTTCTTC	CASSTGTGDWNEQFF
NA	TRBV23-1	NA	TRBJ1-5	TGCGCCAGCAGTCAATATCCAGGCGATAGCAATCAGCCCCAGCATTTT	CASSQYPGDSNQPQHF
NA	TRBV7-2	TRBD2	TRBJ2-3	TGTGCCAGCAGCTTACTAGCGGCGACTAGCACAGATACGCAGTATTTT	CASSLLAATSTDTQYF
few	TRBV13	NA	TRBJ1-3	TGTGCCAGCAGCTGGGGAGACCTCTCTGGAAACACCATATATTTT	CASSWGDLSGNTIYF
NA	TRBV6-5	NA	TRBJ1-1	TGTGCCAGCAGTTACCTTGAGGCAGGGAAGAAAGCTGAAGCTTTCTTT	CASSYLEAGKKAEAFF
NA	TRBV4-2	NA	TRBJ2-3	TGTGCCAGCAGCCACCCAGGGGATACGCAGTATTTT	CASSHPGDTQYF
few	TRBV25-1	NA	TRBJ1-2	TGTGCCAGCAGTAGGGGACAAGGCTACACCTTC	CASSRGQGYTF
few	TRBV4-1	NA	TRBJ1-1	TGCGCCAGCAGCCAAGATAATCCGGGGGGGACCCGCACTGAAGCTTTCTTT	CASSQDNPGGTRTEAFF
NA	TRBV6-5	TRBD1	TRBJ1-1	TGTGCCAGCAGCCGACGGACAGGAGCGAACACTGAAGCTTTCTTT	CASSRRTGANTEAFF
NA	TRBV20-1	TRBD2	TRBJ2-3	TGCAGTGCTAGTCCTCGTGGCCGGGAGGGCTCTCGCACAGATACGCAGTATTTT	CSASPRGREGSRTDTQYF
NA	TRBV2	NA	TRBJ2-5	TGTGCCAGCCAATTCCCTCGCGGGGAGACCCAGTACTTC	CASQFPRGETQYF
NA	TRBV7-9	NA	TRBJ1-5	TGTGCCAGCAGCTCGACAGGAGGTCAGCCCCAGCATTTT	CASSSTGGQPQHF
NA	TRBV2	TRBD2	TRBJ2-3	TGTGCCAGCAGCGCTGGACTAGCGGGGGGGACAGATACGCAGTATTTT	CASSAGLAGGTDTQYF
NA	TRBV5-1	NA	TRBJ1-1	TGCGCCAGCAGCAACTGGACTCCCGAAGGGGCTTTCTTT	CASSNWTPEGAFF
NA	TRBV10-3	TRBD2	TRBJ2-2	TGTGCCATCAGTGAGTTCACCGGGCGGGGGGCCCCTACGACCGGGGAGCTGTTTTTT	CAISEFTGRGAPTTGELFF
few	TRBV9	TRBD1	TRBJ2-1	TGTGCCAGCAGCGTAGGGGACAGCTCCTACAATGAGCAGTTCTTC	CASSVGDSSYNEQFF
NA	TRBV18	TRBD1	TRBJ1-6	TGTGCCAGCTCAAGCACCGGGACAGGGTCGATTTCACCCCTCCACTTT	CASSSTGTGSISPLHF
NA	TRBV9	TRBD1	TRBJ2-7	TGTGCCAGCAGCGTAGGAGGGACAGGGGGCCGGGAGCAGTACTTC	CASSVGGTGGREQYF
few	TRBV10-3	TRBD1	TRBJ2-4	TGTGCCATCAGTGGGCAGGGGGCTAGTGGGGCCAAAAACATTCAGTACTTC	CAISGQGASGAKNIQYF